Listed below are T cell receptor beta chains from one sample, sequenced in a study of T-cell reconstitution after alpha-beta-depleted transplantation in children. Each CDR3 protein is one row after TCRdb ran MiXCR on the PCR reads. This table holds some 4,200 distinct CDR3 sequences, just under 20% found once. The sequenced sample was PBMCs, mostly from graft donor cells, obtained 180 days after TCRalphabeta/CD19-depleted stem cell transplant. The receptors come from a male patient between 2 and 10 years old who had a stem cell transplant for acute lymphoblastic leukemia, so the T cells may come from the graft donor. CDR3s include the opening cysteine and the closing phenylalanine or tryptophan. Each record gives: CDR3 protein, CDR3 DNA, clone size, CDR3 length, V gene, J gene, D gene. D genes are given only for firm matches. Clone sizes are given selectively: once, few, many, or a class where the clone is expanded.

CASSWGTGVYNEQFF	TGCGCCAGCAGCTGGGGGACAGGGGTCTACAATGAGCAGTTCTTC	many	15	TRBV5-1	TRBJ2-1	TRBD1
CARTPFSGPYEQYF	TGTGCCCGCACCCCGTTTAGCGGCCCCTACGAGCAGTACTTC	many	14	TRBV6-1	TRBJ2-7	.
CASSVDFRDFGEQYF	TGTGCCAGCAGCGTAGACTTCCGGGACTTCGGTGAGCAGTACTTC	many	15	TRBV9	TRBJ2-7	.
CSFGLSNTEAFF	TGCAGCTTCGGACTTTCGAACACTGAAGCTTTCTTT	many	12	TRBV29-1	TRBJ1-1	.
CATSREGLAARETQYF	TGTGCCACCAGCAGAGAAGGACTAGCGGCCCGGGAGACCCAGTACTTC	large	16	TRBV15	TRBJ2-5	TRBD2
CATIESGGRFFQETQYF	TGTGCCACCATCGAAAGTGGCGGGAGGTTTTTCCAAGAGACCCAGTACTTC	many	17	TRBV10-3	TRBJ2-5	TRBD2
CASSLRREGLYNEQFF	TGCGCCAGCAGCTTGAGGCGAGAGGGCCTATACAATGAGCAGTTCTTC	many	16	TRBV5-1	TRBJ2-1	.
CASSFPPNIADTQYF	TGTGCCAGCAGTTTTCCCCCCAACATCGCAGATACGCAGTATTTT	large	15	TRBV12-3/TRBV12-4	TRBJ2-3	.
CASSQSRGRRVGEAFF	TGCGCCAGCAGCCAAAGTCGCGGCAGGCGGGTGGGTGAAGCTTTCTTT	many	16	TRBV4-1	TRBJ1-1	.
CAISESVGVQPQHF	TGTGCCATCAGTGAGTCGGTGGGAGTGCAGCCCCAGCATTTT	many	14	TRBV10-3	TRBJ1-5	.
CSAHRRQSEKLFF	TGCAGTGCTCACAGGAGGCAGAGTGAAAAACTGTTTTTT	.	13	TRBV20-1	TRBJ1-4	.
CASSRDGGSYNEQFF	TGTGCCAGCAGTCGGGACGGTGGCTCCTACAATGAGCAGTTCTTC	.	15	TRBV6-1	TRBJ2-1	.
CASSQQAGIETYEQYF	TGCGCCAGCAGCCAACAAGCAGGGATTGAAACCTACGAGCAGTACTTC	.	16	TRBV4-1	TRBJ2-7	.
CASSIQPYSYNEQFF	TGCGCCAGCAGCATCCAACCGTATTCTTACAATGAGCAGTTCTTC	many	15	TRBV5-1	TRBJ2-1	.
CASSIGIGYNEQFF	TGTGCCAGTAGTATAGGGATAGGCTACAATGAGCAGTTCTTC	few	14	TRBV19	TRBJ2-1	.
CASRAGRTHTEAFF	TGTGCCAGCAGGGCGGGGCGGACACACACTGAAGCTTTCTTT	many	14	TRBV28	TRBJ1-1	.
CASSGGRAVGDTQYF	TGTGCCAGCAGTGGGGGGAGGGCCGTAGGAGATACGCAGTATTTT	many	15	TRBV25-1	TRBJ2-3	TRBD2
CASSADRGRGNTIYF	TGTGCCAGCAGCGCCGACAGGGGGCGAGGAAACACCATATATTTT	many	15	TRBV6-1	TRBJ1-3	TRBD1
CASSSLQGWGFHEQYF	TGTGCCAGCAGCTCCTTACAGGGGTGGGGTTTCCACGAGCAGTACTTC	many	16	TRBV7-9	TRBJ2-7	TRBD1
CASSQDGSGFGYTF	TGTGCCAGCAGCCAAGATGGTTCAGGGTTCGGCTACACCTTC	.	14	TRBV3-1	TRBJ1-2	.
CASSPRRDRGLNTEAFF	TGTGCCAGCAGCCCGAGGCGGGACAGGGGCCTGAACACTGAAGCTTTCTTT	many	17	TRBV27	TRBJ1-1	TRBD1
CASSDLTVWALNTEAFF	TGTGCCAGCAGTGATCTTACGGTTTGGGCCTTGAACACTGAAGCTTTCTTT	.	17	TRBV6-1	TRBJ1-1	.
CASSFLGVPTEAFF	TGTGCCAGCAGCTTCTTAGGGGTCCCCACTGAAGCTTTCTTT	medium-sized	14	TRBV7-9	TRBJ1-1	.
CATSRDSLAARLAGVGNEQFF	TGTGCCACCAGCAGAGATAGTCTAGCGGCCCGTCTAGCGGGAGTGGGGAATGAGCAGTTCTTC	many	21	TRBV15	TRBJ2-1	TRBD2
CSVTAGAGDEQFF	TGCAGTGTTACAGCGGGAGCAGGGGATGAGCAGTTCTTC	many	13	TRBV20-1	TRBJ2-1	TRBD2
CASSSGQPIYF	TGTGCCAGCAGCTCGGGCCAACCCATATATTTT	many	11	TRBV21-1	TRBJ1-3	.
CASNLAGGPDTQYF	TGTGCCAGCAACCTAGCGGGAGGGCCAGATACGCAGTATTTT	many	14	TRBV2	TRBJ2-3	TRBD2
CASSQSTRSVTEAFF	TGTGCCAGCAGCCAATCCACAAGGAGTGTCACTGAAGCTTTCTTT	large	15	TRBV16	TRBJ1-1	.
CASSEQGAYEQYF	TGTGCCAGCAGTGAACAGGGGGCATACGAGCAGTACTTC	.	13	TRBV10-2	TRBJ2-7	TRBD1
CASSGNTGELFF	TGTGCCAGCAGTGGGAACACCGGGGAGCTGTTTTTT	many	12	TRBV2	TRBJ2-2	.
CSARDPERSTDTQYF	TGCAGTGCTAGAGATCCAGAGCGGTCCACAGATACGCAGTATTTT	many	15	TRBV20-1	TRBJ2-3	.
CSVDPGVPDTQYF	TGCAGCGTTGACCCAGGGGTCCCAGATACGCAGTATTTT	medium-sized	13	TRBV29-1	TRBJ2-3	.
CATGTANTGELFF	TGTGCCACCGGGACAGCGAACACCGGGGAGCTGTTTTTT	medium-sized	13	TRBV24-1	TRBJ2-2	TRBD1
CASSSTGYNQPQHF	TGTGCCAGCAGTTCTACAGGTTACAATCAGCCCCAGCATTTT	many	14	TRBV5-6	TRBJ1-5	.
CASRWKVTDTQYF	TGTGCCAGCAGGTGGAAGGTCACAGATACGCAGTATTTT	many	13	TRBV7-9	TRBJ2-3	.
CASSEKTGVYEQYF	TGTGCTAGCAGCGAAAAGACCGGAGTCTACGAGCAGTACTTC	many	14	TRBV7-7	TRBJ2-7	.
CASSFNPGPQETQYF	TGCGCCAGCAGCTTCAACCCGGGACCACAAGAGACCCAGTACTTC	many	15	TRBV5-1	TRBJ2-5	.
CASSHSGTPYEQYF	TGTGCCAGCAGCCACTCCGGGACACCCTACGAGCAGTACTTC	many	14	TRBV3-1	TRBJ2-7	.
CASSRSGAVDTGELFF	TGCGCCAGCAGCCGGTCGGGGGCGGTGGACACCGGGGAGCTGTTTTTT	many	16	TRBV5-1	TRBJ2-2	.
CASSFGGRASINNEQFF	TGTGCCAGCAGCTTTGGCGGGAGGGCCTCGATTAACAATGAGCAGTTCTTC	medium-sized	17	TRBV5-4	TRBJ2-1	TRBD2
CASSQEGRDHNEQFF	TGTGCCAGCAGCCAAGAAGGGCGGGACCACAATGAGCAGTTCTTC	many	15	TRBV3-1	TRBJ2-1	.
CASSYPSRGNQPQHF	TGTGCCAGCAGTTACCCCTCGAGGGGCAATCAGCCCCAGCATTTT	many	15	TRBV6-2/TRBV6-3	TRBJ1-5	.
CASSLLPGGGNTIYF	TGTGCCAGCAGTCTACTCCCAGGGGGAGGAAACACCATATATTTT	many	15	TRBV28	TRBJ1-3	TRBD1
CASSLEGSGRSLRTQYF	TGTGCCAGCAGTTTAGAGGGTAGCGGGAGGTCCCTACGGACCCAGTACTTC	many	17	TRBV7-9	TRBJ2-5	TRBD2
CSARLGGGAKNIQYF	TGCAGTGCTAGACTCGGGGGTGGGGCCAAAAACATTCAGTACTTC	many	15	TRBV20-1	TRBJ2-4	.
CASSLAWGGTNTEAFF	TGTGCCAGCAGCTTAGCGTGGGGAGGGACCAACACTGAAGCTTTCTTT	many	16	TRBV7-9	TRBJ1-1	.
CASSFVPDTQYF	TGTGCCAGCAGCTTCGTTCCCGATACGCAGTATTTT	.	12	TRBV11-3	TRBJ2-3	.
CASSVAESGRAGDTQYF	TGTGCCAGCAGCGTAGCAGAGAGCGGGAGGGCCGGAGATACGCAGTATTTT	medium-sized	17	TRBV9	TRBJ2-3	TRBD2
CANSFVLGGADTDTQYF	TGTGCCAACAGTTTTGTCCTTGGGGGGGCAGACACAGATACGCAGTATTTT	.	17	TRBV7-9	TRBJ2-3	.
CASSLNLKNTEAFF	TGTGCCAGCAGCCTAAACCTAAAGAACACTGAAGCTTTCTTT	.	14	TRBV13	TRBJ1-1	.
CASSASRGSPLHF	TGTGCCAGCAGCGCGAGCAGGGGTTCACCCCTCCACTTT	.	13	TRBV7-2	TRBJ1-6	.